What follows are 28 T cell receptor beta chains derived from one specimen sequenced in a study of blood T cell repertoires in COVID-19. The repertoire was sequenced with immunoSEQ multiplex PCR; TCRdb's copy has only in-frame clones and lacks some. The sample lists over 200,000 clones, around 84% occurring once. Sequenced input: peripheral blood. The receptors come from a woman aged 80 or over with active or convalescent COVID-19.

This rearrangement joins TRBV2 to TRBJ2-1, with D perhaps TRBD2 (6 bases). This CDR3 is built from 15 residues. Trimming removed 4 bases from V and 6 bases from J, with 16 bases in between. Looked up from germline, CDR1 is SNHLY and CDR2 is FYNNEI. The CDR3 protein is CASSGETSSVNEQFF. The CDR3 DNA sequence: TGTGCCAGCAGTGGGGAGACTAGTTCGGTCAATGAGCAGTTCTTC.

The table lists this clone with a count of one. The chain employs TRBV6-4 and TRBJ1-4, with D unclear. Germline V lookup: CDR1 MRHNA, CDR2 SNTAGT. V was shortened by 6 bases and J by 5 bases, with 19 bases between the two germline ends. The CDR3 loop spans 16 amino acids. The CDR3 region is CASRAVVVADNEKLFF. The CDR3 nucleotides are TGTGCCAGCAGGGCGGTTGTTGTGGCAGACAATGAAAAACTGTTTTTT.

DNA for the CDR3: TGTGCCAGCACGGGGGGCGGGGGAGGCGCCTACAATGAGCAGTTCTTC. Protein product: CASTGGGGGAYNEQFF. This chain links TRBV28 with TRBJ2-1, with D possibly matching TRBD2 (7 bases). Trimming took 7 bases from V and 2 from J, leaving 18 bases between them. The CDR3 loop spans 16 amino acids. CDR1 and CDR2 (germline): MDHEN, SYDVKM.

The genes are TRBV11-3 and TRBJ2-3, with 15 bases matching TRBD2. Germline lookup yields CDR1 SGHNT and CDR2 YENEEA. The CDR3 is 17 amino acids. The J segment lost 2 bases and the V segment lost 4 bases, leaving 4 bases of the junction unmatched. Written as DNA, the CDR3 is TGTGCCAGCAGCTCTGGACTAGCGGGGGGGTACACAGATACGCAGTATTTT. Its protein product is CASSSGLAGGYTDTQYF.

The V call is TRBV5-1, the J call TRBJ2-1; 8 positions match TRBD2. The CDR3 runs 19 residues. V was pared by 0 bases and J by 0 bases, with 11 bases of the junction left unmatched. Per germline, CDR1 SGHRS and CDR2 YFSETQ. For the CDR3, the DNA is TGCGCCAGCAGCTTGGCCGGTCTAGCGGGTGAGGGCTCCTACAATGAGCAGTTCTTC. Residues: CASSLAGLAGEGSYNEQFF.

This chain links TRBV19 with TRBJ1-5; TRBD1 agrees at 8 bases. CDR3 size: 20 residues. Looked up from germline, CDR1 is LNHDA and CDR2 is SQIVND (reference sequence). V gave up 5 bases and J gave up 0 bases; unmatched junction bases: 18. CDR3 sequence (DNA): TGTGCCAGTAGTCCCGTGGGCAGGGGGCAGATAGAGAATAGCAATCAGCCCCAGCATTTT. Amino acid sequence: CASSPVGRGQIENSNQPQHF.

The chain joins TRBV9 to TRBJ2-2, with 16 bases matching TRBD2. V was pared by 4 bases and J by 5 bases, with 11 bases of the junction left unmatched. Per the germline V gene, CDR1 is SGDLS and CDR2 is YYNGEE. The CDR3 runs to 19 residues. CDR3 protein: CASSPPGLAGGPGTGELFF. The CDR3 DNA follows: TGTGCCAGCAGCCCCCCGGGACTAGCGGGAGGGCCGGGAACCGGGGAGCTGTTTTTT.

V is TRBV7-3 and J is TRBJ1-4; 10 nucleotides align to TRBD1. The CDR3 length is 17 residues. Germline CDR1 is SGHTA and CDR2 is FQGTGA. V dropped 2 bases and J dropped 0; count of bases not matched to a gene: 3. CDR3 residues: CASSLPTGGSTNEKLFF. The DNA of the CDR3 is TGTGCCAGCAGCTTACCGACAGGGGGCTCAACTAATGAAAAACTGTTTTTT.

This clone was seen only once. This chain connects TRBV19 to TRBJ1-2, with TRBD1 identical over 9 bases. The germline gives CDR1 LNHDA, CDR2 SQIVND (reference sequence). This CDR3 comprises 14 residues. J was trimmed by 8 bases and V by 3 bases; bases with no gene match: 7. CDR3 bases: TGTGCCAGTAGTATCACGTGGGGACAGGGCGGCTACACCTTC. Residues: CASSITWGQGGYTF.

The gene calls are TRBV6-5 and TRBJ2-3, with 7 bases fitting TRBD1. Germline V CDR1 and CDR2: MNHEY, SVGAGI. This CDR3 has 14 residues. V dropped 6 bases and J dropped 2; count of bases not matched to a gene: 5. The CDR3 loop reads CASRDRHFTDTQYF. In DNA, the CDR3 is TGTGCCAGCAGGGACAGGCATTTCACAGATACGCAGTATTTT.

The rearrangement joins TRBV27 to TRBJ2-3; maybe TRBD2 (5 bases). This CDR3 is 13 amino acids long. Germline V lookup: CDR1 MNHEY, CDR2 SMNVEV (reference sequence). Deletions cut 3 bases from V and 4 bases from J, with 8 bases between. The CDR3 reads CASSFVRADTQYF. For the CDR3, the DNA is TGTGCCAGCAGTTTTGTGCGGGCAGATACGCAGTATTTT.

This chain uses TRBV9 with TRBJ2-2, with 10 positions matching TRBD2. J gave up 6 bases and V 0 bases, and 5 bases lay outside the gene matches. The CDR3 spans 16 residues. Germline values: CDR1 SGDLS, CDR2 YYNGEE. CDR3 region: CASSVVGGTSAGELFF. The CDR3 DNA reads TGTGCCAGCAGCGTAGTAGGTGGGACTAGCGCCGGGGAGCTGTTTTTT.

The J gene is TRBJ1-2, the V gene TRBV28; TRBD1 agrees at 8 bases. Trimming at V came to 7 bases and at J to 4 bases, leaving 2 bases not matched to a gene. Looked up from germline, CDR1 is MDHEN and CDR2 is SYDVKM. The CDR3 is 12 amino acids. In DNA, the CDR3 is TGTGCCAGCACCACAGGGGGCTATGGCTACACCTTC. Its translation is CASTTGGYGYTF.

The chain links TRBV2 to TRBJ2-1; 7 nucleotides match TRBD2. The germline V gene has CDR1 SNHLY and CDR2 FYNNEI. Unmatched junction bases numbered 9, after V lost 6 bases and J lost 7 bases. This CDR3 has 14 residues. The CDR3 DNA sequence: TGTGCCAGCAGGTTCGCTAGCGGTTCTAATGAGCAGTTCTTC. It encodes CASRFASGSNEQFF.

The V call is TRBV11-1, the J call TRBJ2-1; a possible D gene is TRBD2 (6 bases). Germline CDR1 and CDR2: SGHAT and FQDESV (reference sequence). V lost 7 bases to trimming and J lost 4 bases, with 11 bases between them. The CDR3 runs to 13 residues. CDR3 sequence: CASKPGAYNEQFF. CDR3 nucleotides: TGTGCCAGCAAGCCGGGAGCTTACAATGAGCAGTTCTTC.

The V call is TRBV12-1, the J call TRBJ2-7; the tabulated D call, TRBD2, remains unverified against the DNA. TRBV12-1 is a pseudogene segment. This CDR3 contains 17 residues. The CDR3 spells CASSFNPRGLAGPKQYF. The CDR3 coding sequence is TGTGCCAGCAGCTTTAACCCCCGGGGACTAGCGGGGCCCAAGCAGTACTTC.

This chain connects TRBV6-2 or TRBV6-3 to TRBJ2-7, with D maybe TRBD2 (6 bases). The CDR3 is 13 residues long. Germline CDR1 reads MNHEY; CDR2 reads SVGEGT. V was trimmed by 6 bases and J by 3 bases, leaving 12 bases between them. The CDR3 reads CASSSDGGYEQYF. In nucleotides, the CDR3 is TGTGCCAGCAGCTCGGACGGGGGCTACGAGCAGTACTTC.

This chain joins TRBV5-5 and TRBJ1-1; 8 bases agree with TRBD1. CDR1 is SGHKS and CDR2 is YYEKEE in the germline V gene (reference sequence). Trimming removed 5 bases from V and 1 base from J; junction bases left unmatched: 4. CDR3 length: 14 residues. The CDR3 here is CASRPDRANTEAFF. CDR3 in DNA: TGTGCCAGCAGACCGGACAGGGCGAACACTGAAGCTTTCTTT.

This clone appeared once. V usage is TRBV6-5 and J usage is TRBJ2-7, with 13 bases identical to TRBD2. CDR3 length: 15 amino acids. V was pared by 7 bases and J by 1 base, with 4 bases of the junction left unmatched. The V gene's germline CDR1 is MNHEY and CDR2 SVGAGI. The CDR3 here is CASTKGLAGSYEQYF. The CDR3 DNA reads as TGTGCCAGCACCAAGGGACTAGCGGGGTCCTACGAGCAGTACTTC.

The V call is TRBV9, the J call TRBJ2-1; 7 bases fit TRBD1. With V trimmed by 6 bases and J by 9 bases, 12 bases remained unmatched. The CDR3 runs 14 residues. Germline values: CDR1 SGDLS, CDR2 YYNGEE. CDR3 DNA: TGTGCCAGCAAAAGCGACAGGGTAATCGGTGAGCAGTTCTTC. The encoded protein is CASKSDRVIGEQFF.

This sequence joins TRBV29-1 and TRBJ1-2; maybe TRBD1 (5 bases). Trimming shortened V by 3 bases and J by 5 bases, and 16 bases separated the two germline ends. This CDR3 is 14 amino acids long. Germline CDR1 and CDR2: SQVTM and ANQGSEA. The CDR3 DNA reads TGCAGCGTTGATTCCCAGGGCGAGAGTTATGGCTACACCTTC. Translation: CSVDSQGESYGYTF.

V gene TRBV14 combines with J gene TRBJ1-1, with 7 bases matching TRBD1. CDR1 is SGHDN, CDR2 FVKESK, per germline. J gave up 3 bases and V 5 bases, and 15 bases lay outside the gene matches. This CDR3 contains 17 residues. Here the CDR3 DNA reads TGTGCCAGCAGCGCACGACAGGGCAATTCTCGGTACACTGAAGCTTTCTTT. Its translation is CASSARQGNSRYTEAFF.

For the CDR3, the DNA is TGCGCCAGCAGCCGAGCCGTTACTCAGGGAACTGAAGCTTTCTTT. Protein sequence: CASSRAVTQGTEAFF. The genes are TRBV4-3 and TRBJ1-1; D is perhaps TRBD1 (5 bases). CDR1 is LGHNA and CDR2 is YSLEER in the germline V gene. The CDR3 contains 15 residues. V shed 4 bases and J shed 5 bases, with 17 bases lying between them.

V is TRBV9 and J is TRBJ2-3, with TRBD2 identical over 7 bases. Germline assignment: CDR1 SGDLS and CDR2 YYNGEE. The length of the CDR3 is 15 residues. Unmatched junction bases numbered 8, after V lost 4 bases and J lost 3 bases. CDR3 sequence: CASSPSGVLTDTQYF. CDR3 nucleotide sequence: TGTGCCAGCAGCCCCAGCGGGGTCTTGACAGATACGCAGTATTTT.

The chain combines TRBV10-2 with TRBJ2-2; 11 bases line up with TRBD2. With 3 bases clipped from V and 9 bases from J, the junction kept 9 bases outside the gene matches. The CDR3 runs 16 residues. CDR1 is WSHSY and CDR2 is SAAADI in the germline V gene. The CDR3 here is CASSDGTSGSGRELFF. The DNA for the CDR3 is TGCGCCAGCAGTGACGGGACTAGCGGTTCCGGTAGGGAGCTGTTTTTT.

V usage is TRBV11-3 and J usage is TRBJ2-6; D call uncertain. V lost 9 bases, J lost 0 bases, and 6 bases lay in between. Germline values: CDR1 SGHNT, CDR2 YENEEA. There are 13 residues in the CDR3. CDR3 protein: CASRASGANVLTF. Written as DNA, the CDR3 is TGTGCCAGTCGCGCCTCTGGGGCCAACGTCCTGACTTTC. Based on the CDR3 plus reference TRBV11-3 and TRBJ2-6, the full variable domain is EAGVVQSPRYKIIEKKQPVAFWCNPISGHNTLYWYLQNLGQGPELLIRYENEEAVDDSQLPKDRFSAERLKGVDSTLKIQPAELGDSAVYLCASRASGANVLTFGAGSRLTVL.

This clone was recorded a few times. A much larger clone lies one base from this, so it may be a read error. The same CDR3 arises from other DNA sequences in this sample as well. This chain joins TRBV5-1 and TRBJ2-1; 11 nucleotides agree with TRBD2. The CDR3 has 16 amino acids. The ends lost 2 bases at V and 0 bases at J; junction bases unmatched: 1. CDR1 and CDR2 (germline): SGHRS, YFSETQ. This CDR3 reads CASSLTSGSSYNEQFF. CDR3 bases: TGCGCCAGCAGCTTAACTAGCGGGAGCTCCTACAATGAGCAGTTCTTC.

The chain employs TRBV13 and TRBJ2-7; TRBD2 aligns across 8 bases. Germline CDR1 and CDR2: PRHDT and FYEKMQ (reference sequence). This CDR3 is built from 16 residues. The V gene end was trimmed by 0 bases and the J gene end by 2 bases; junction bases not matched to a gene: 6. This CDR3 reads CASSLGSAGETYEQYF. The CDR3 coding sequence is TGTGCCAGCAGCTTAGGCTCAGCGGGAGAAACCTACGAGCAGTACTTC. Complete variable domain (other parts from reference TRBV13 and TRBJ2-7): AAGVIQSPRHLIKEKRETATLKCYPIPRHDTVYWYQQGPGQDPQFLISFYEKMQSDKGSIPDRFSAQQFSDYHSELNMSSLELGDSALYFCASSLGSAGETYEQYFGPGTRLTVT.